These 27 T cell receptor beta chains were sequenced from one sample in a study of shared clonotypes between healthy human individuals. Here immunoSEQ multiplex PCR was the method, and the copy in TCRdb shows in-frame clones only, minus some. The data contain about 1.1 million clones, around three quarters of them seen just once; the ten biggest clones take up over 0.8%. Sequencing used memory CD4+ T cells from PBMCs. This sample's subset: CD45RA-negative fraction. All receptors come from a man between 18 and 35 years old in good health. Some clones in this sample may be carry-over from other donors' samples.

This sequence joins TRBV5-6 and TRBJ2-1; tentatively, D is TRBD2 (6 bases). The CDR3 totals 12 residues. Germline loops: CDR1 SGHDT, CDR2 YYEEEE. With 5 bases removed from V and 6 bases from J, the gap between germline ends came to 9 bases. Here the CDR3 reads CASSLASNEQFF. The CDR3 region has the DNA TGTGCCAGCAGTCTAGCGAGCAATGAGCAGTTCTTC.

J is TRBJ2-7 and V is TRBV19, with 7 positions matching TRBD2. With 3 bases clipped from V and 5 bases from J, the junction kept 13 bases outside the gene matches. From germline, CDR1 is LNHDA and CDR2 SQIVND (reference sequence). The CDR3 is 16 amino acids. CDR3 in amino acids: CASSIRASGMFHEQYF. CDR3 DNA: TGTGCCAGTAGTATTAGGGCTAGCGGAATGTTCCACGAGCAGTACTTC.

J is TRBJ2-3 and V is TRBV7-2, with 8 bases matching TRBD2. CDR3 length equals 17 residues. V shed 4 bases and J 0 bases; nucleotides not matched to a gene: 9. The germline gives CDR1 SGHTA, CDR2 FQGNSA. CDR3 sequence: CASSSATSGPSTDTQYF. CDR3 DNA sequence: TGTGCCAGCAGCTCGGCAACTAGCGGACCTAGCACAGATACGCAGTATTTT. Filled out from reference TRBV7-2 and TRBJ2-3, the complete variable domain reads GAGVSQSPSNKVTEKGKDVELRCDPISGHTALYWYRQSLGQGLEFLIYFQGNSAPDKSGLPSDRFSAERTGGSVSTLTIQRTQQEDSAVYLCASSSATSGPSTDTQYFGPGTRLTVL.

The rearrangement links TRBV11-2 to TRBJ2-2; possible D gene TRBD2, 5 bases. V was clipped by 4 bases and J by 0 bases, with 12 bases between them. The CDR3 sequence is 16 residues long. Looked up from germline, CDR1 is SGHAT and CDR2 is FQNNGV. The CDR3: CASSYYGLTNTGELFF. CDR3 DNA: TGTGCCAGCAGCTATTACGGACTCACGAACACCGGGGAGCTGTTTTTT.

V gene TRBV5-1 combines with J gene TRBJ1-4; D is uncertain. V gave up 1 base and J gave up 4 bases, with 8 bases separating them. Germline CDR1 is SGHRS and CDR2 is YFSETQ. This CDR3 spans 14 amino acids. The DNA for the CDR3 is TGCGCCAGCAGCTTGCTCCCCCTTAATGAAAAACTGTTTTTT. This encodes CASSLLPLNEKLFF.

The chain combines TRBV6-6 with TRBJ2-7; 7 bases fit TRBD1. The CDR3 has 15 residues. Germline values: CDR1 MNHNY, CDR2 SVGAGI (reference sequence). V trimming: 6 bases; J trimming: 2 bases; junction bases outside the gene matches: 10. The CDR3: CASSSTGVGAYEQYF. Written as DNA, the CDR3 is TGTGCCAGCAGCTCCACAGGGGTGGGCGCCTACGAGCAGTACTTC.

This clone was picked up a small number of times. This chain uses TRBV5-1 with TRBJ1-1; D is ambiguous. CDR3 size: 12 residues. With 2 bases removed from V and 2 bases from J, the gap between germline ends came to 4 bases. CDR1 and CDR2 (germline): SGHRS, YFSETQ. CDR3 residues: CASSFDNTEAFF. The CDR3 bases are TGCGCCAGCAGCTTCGATAACACTGAAGCTTTCTTT.

This sequence joins TRBV28 and TRBJ1-4; 7 bases fit TRBD1. CDR1 is MDHEN, CDR2 SYDVKM, per germline. The CDR3 loop spans 13 amino acids. Trimming removed 8 bases from V and 5 bases from J; junction bases left unmatched: 5. CDR3 in amino acids: CASRQGPNEKLFF. In DNA, the CDR3 is TGTGCCAGCCGACAGGGCCCCAATGAAAAACTGTTTTTT.

This chain joins TRBV5-1 and TRBJ2-5, with TRBD1 matching 10 bases. The CDR3 has 15 residues. The V gene's germline CDR1 is SGHRS and CDR2 YFSETQ. Germline trimming cut 4 bases from V and 4 bases from J; bases unmatched to any gene: 7. CDR3 coding DNA: TGCGCCAGCAGCCCCGGGACAGGGGCTAGAGAGACCCAGTACTTC. Translated: CASSPGTGARETQYF.

A note on this clone: This may come from a read error, since a much larger clone is one base off. The chain is built from TRBV29-1 and TRBJ2-7; TRBD2 matches at 8 bases. This CDR3 has 13 amino acids. Germline V gene lookup returns CDR1 SQVTM and CDR2 ANQGSEA. CDR3 in DNA: TGCAACGTTGTACTTGCGGGAGGATACGAGCAGTACTTC. Translation gives CNVVLAGGYEQYF.

The chain is built from TRBV7-2 and TRBJ2-3; TRBD2 matches 13 bases. Germline assignment: CDR1 SGHTA and CDR2 FQGNSA. There are 16 residues in the CDR3. Unmatched junction bases numbered 4, after V lost 1 base and J lost 6 bases. The CDR3 loop reads CASSLGGTSGKDTQYF. The DNA of the CDR3 is TGTGCCAGCAGCTTAGGGGGGACTAGCGGGAAGGATACGCAGTATTTT.

The rearrangement joins TRBV5-1 to TRBJ1-1, with 7 bases aligning to TRBD1. V shed 0 bases, J shed 2 bases, and the junction held 4 bases outside the gene matches. This CDR3 contains 15 residues. Per germline, CDR1 SGHRS and CDR2 YFSETQ. The DNA of the CDR3 is TGCGCCAGCAGCTTGGACGACAGGGCCAACACTGAAGCTTTCTTT. It specifies CASSLDDRANTEAFF.

This clone was observed a handful of times. CDR3 DNA sequence: TGTGCCAGCTGTGCCCAGGGGGCGACGGAACAGCCCCAGCATTTT. Protein product: CASCAQGATEQPQHF. This sequence joins TRBV6-1 and TRBJ1-5, with TRBD1 identical over 8 bases. From germline, CDR1 is MNHNS and CDR2 SASEGT. CDR3 length: 15 amino acids. V gave up 8 bases and J gave up 7 bases; unmatched junction bases: 13.

This chain connects TRBV30 to TRBJ2-2; perhaps TRBD2 as D (5 bases). V was clipped by 3 bases and J by 6 bases, with 14 bases between them. CDR3 length: 14 residues. Germline V CDR1 and CDR2: GTSNPN, SVGIG (reference sequence). The CDR3 protein is CAWREPGGSGELFF. CDR3 coding DNA: TGTGCCTGGAGAGAGCCCGGAGGATCCGGGGAGCTGTTTTTT.

A few counts support this clone. The V gene is TRBV4-1, the J gene TRBJ1-5; D remains ambiguous. CDR1 and CDR2 from the germline V gene are MGHRA and YSYEKL. CDR3 size: 15 residues. V shed 1 base and J shed 0 bases, with 7 bases lying between them. In DNA form, the CDR3 reads TGCGCCAGCAGCCAAGGACCCTTTAGCAATCAGCCCCAGCATTTT. Protein sequence: CASSQGPFSNQPQHF.

This chain links TRBV27 with TRBJ2-5; D ambiguous. The CDR3 contains 12 residues. Per the germline V gene, CDR1 is MNHEY and CDR2 is SMNVEV (reference sequence). V dropped 2 bases and J dropped 4 bases, with 5 bases sitting between them. CDR3 sequence reads: CASSLRGETQYF. In DNA form, the CDR3 reads TGTGCCAGCAGTTTAAGAGGAGAGACCCAGTACTTC.

The V gene is TRBV27, the J gene TRBJ2-1, with 9 bases identical to TRBD1. The J segment lost 3 bases and the V segment lost 5 bases, leaving 14 bases of the junction unmatched. Germline V gives CDR1 MNHEY, CDR2 SMNVEV (reference sequence). This CDR3 comprises 18 residues. CDR3 in DNA: TGTGCCAGCAGTAGTTTTGGCGGGTCGGGACAGGGCTACAATGAGCAGTTCTTC. This gives the protein CASSSFGGSGQGYNEQFF.

This clone was observed a single time. The V call is TRBV28, the J call TRBJ2-5; TRBD1 aligns across 11 bases. The V gene end was trimmed by 2 bases and the J gene end by 2 bases; junction bases not matched to a gene: 4. The CDR3 sequence is 16 residues long. CDR1 is MDHEN, CDR2 SYDVKM, per germline. The CDR3 loop reads CASSLGGTGGQETQYF. CDR3 sequence (DNA): TGTGCCAGCAGTTTAGGAGGGACAGGGGGTCAAGAGACCCAGTACTTC.

The rearrangement joins TRBV18 to TRBJ2-7; weak D call: TRBD2 (5 bases). CDR1 and CDR2 (germline): KGHSH, LQKENI. This CDR3 comprises 14 residues. Between the trimmed V and J ends, which lost 4 bases and 1 base, there was a span of 11 bases. This CDR3 reads CASSREPGSYEQYF. The CDR3 bases are TGTGCCAGCTCACGAGAGCCGGGGTCCTACGAGCAGTACTTC.

J is TRBJ2-2 and V is TRBV5-4; 8 bases map to TRBD2. CDR1 SGHNT and CDR2 YYREEE come from the germline V gene (reference sequence). V lost 0 bases and J lost 2; bases outside the gene matches: 6. The CDR3 totals 17 residues. Here the CDR3 DNA reads TGTGCCAGCAGCTTGGGGCAGCGGGGGACCAACACCGGGGAGCTGTTTTTT. Amino acid sequence: CASSLGQRGTNTGELFF.

A note on this clone: The same CDR3 arises from other DNA sequences in this sample as well. The chain recombines TRBV18 with TRBJ2-2, with 9 nucleotides matching TRBD2. There are 15 residues in the CDR3. V trimming: 1 base; J trimming: 4 bases; junction bases outside the gene matches: 1. CDR1 and CDR2 from the germline V gene are KGHSH and LQKENI. DNA for the CDR3: TGTGCCAGCTCACCACTAGCGGGAGTCACCGGGGAGCTGTTTTTT. It encodes CASSPLAGVTGELFF. Supplemented by reference TRBV18 and TRBJ2-2, the full variable domain reads NAGVMQNPRHLVRRRGQEARLRCSPMKGHSHVYWYRQLPEEGLKFMVYLQKENIIDESGMPKERFSAEFPKEGPSILRIQQVVRGDSAAYFCASSPLAGVTGELFFGEGSRLTVL.

The genes are TRBV15 and TRBJ2-7; TRBD2 is a possible D gene (6 bases). V was trimmed by 1 base and J by 2 bases, leaving 9 bases between them. The length of the CDR3 is 14 residues. The germline V gene has CDR1 LNHNV and CDR2 YYDKDF (reference sequence). CDR3 protein: CATSRGGGTYEQYF. The CDR3 region has the DNA TGTGCCACCAGCAGAGGTGGAGGGACCTACGAGCAGTACTTC.

The rearrangement joins TRBV9 to TRBJ2-3; possible D gene TRBD2, 6 bases. Germline V gives CDR1 SGDLS, CDR2 YYNGEE. V lost 6 bases and J 12 bases, leaving 17 bases between the germline ends. The CDR3 has 12 residues. The CDR3: CASTLGGEPQYF. CDR3 coding DNA: TGTGCCAGCACCCTTGGAGGGGAACCCCAGTATTTT.

The V gene is TRBV5-1, the J gene TRBJ1-3; no reliable D call. Germline loops: CDR1 SGHRS, CDR2 YFSETQ. V lost 0 bases and J 8 bases, leaving 9 bases between the germline ends. The CDR3 has 13 residues. The CDR3 reads CASSLGGVDTIYF. The CDR3 nucleotides are TGCGCCAGCAGCTTGGGGGGAGTGGACACCATATATTTT.

This chain links TRBV6-1 with TRBJ1-3, with a possible D match to TRBD1 (5 bases). V dropped 7 bases and J dropped 0 bases, with 10 bases sitting between them. From germline, CDR1 is MNHNS and CDR2 SASEGT. The CDR3 consists of 14 residues. CDR3 in DNA: TGTGCCAGCATCAGGGACGGCTCTGGAAACACCATATATTTT. The encoded protein is CASIRDGSGNTIYF.

The V call is TRBV11-3, the J call TRBJ1-2; no reliable D call. The germline V gene encodes CDR1 SGHNT and CDR2 YENEEA. This CDR3 is 17 amino acids long. V lost 1 base and J 0 bases, leaving 15 bases between the germline ends. Here the CDR3 reads CASSLGTGREPNYGYTF. In DNA form, the CDR3 reads TGTGCCAGCAGCTTAGGGACCGGGCGGGAACCTAACTATGGCTACACCTTC. The entire variable domain, with the rest obtained from reference TRBV11-3 and TRBJ1-2, is as follows: EAGVVQSPRYKIIEKKQPVAFWCNPISGHNTLYWYLQNLGQGPELLIRYENEEAVDDSQLPKDRFSAERLKGVDSTLKIQPAELGDSAVYLCASSLGTGREPNYGYTFGSGTRLTVV.

This clone was detected ten times or more. This chain joins TRBV27 and TRBJ1-2; TRBD1 is a possible D gene (5 bases). CDR1 and CDR2 (germline): MNHEY, SMNVEV (reference sequence). V shed 0 bases and J shed 5 bases, with 10 bases lying between them. This CDR3 region has 14 residues. CDR3 DNA: TGTGCCAGCAGTTTATCGGGGGGGATTTATGGCTACACCTTC. It encodes CASSLSGGIYGYTF.